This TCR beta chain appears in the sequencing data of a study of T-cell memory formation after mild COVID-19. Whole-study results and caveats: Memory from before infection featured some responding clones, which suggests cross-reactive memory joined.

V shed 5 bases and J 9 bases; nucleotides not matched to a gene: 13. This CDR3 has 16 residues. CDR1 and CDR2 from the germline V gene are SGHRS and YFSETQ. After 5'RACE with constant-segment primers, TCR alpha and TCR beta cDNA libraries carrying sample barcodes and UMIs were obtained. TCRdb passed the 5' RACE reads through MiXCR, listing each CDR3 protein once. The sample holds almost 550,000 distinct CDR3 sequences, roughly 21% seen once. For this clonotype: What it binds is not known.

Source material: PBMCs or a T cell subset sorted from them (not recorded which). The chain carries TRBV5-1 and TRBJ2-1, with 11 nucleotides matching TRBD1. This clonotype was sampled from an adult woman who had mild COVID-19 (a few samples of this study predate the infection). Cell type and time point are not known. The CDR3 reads CASSYEGQGAGIEQFF. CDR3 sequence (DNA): TGCGCCAGCAGTTACGAAGGACAGGGGGCAGGTATTGAGCAGTTCTTC.